Sequencing of this T cell receptor beta chain was carried out in a study of blood T cell repertoires in COVID-19. Study details: Specimens from acute and convalescent COVID-19 originated in the United States, Italy and Spain. The analysed material was cDNA or gDNA that came from T cells, B-cell-depleted T cells, or PBMCs.

Enrollment of patients from Seattle took place during active infection, with longitudinal follow-up. The CDR3 has 13 residues. V was trimmed by 0 bases and J by 4 bases, leaving 8 bases between them. The V gene's germline CDR1 is SGHNT and CDR2 YYREEE (reference sequence). Study processing details: Counts of nucleated cells, estimated from reference gene primer amplification, were obtained. TCRdb's table, derived via immunoSEQ multiplex PCR, lists solely in-frame clones and lacks some. D and trimming come from the DNA, and the V and J calls and clone size come from that table. There are about 480,000 clones in the sample; roughly 89% occur only once, and roughly 8.3% lies in the top ten. In this sample, this clone turned up a few times.

Sequenced sample: peripheral blood. The chain links TRBV5-4 to TRBJ2-7, with D unclear. This clonotype was obtained from a woman aged 50 to 60 with COVID-19, enrolled during active disease. CDR3 nucleotide sequence: TGTGCCAGCAGCTTGGGGGCGCATTACGAGCAGTACTTC. It is translated as CASSLGAHYEQYF.